Listed below are T cell receptor beta chains from one sample, sequenced in a study of shared clonotypes between healthy human individuals. Sequencing used immunoSEQ multiplex PCR; TCRdb keeps in-frame clones, though not all of them. In the table there are about 2.2 million clones, 93% of which are singletons. The material sequenced was naive CD8+ T cells from PBMCs. The receptors originated from a young man in good health. Some clones in this sample may be carry-over from other donors' samples. Both conserved end residues are part of each CDR3.

J gene: TRBJ2-1
CDR3 length: 19
V gene: TRBV4-1
CDR3 protein: CASSQDLGRLAGLYNEQFF

J gene: TRBJ2-7
CDR3 length: 15
V gene: TRBV7-8
CDR3 protein: CASSLPGVGLNEQYF

J gene: TRBJ2-2
CDR3 length: 13
V gene: TRBV7-9
CDR3 protein: CASSSGQPGELFF

J gene: TRBJ2-1
CDR3 length: 15
V gene: TRBV2
CDR3 protein: CASTSPGQAPNEQFF

J gene: TRBJ2-1
CDR3 length: 16
V gene: TRBV29-1
CDR3 protein: CSAEGAPGQGYNEQFF

J gene: TRBJ1-2
CDR3 length: 15
V gene: TRBV2
CDR3 protein: CASSDGGDRFYGYTF

J gene: TRBJ2-7
CDR3 length: 11
V gene: TRBV11-2
CDR3 protein: CASSFGGEQYF

J gene: TRBJ2-7
CDR3 length: 12
V gene: TRBV25-1
CDR3 protein: CASRAGTYEQYF

J gene: TRBJ2-7
CDR3 length: 12
V gene: TRBV7-2
CDR3 protein: CASSHTGEEQYF

J gene: TRBJ1-1
CDR3 length: 12
V gene: TRBV5-1
CDR3 protein: CASSPGATEAFF

J gene: TRBJ2-1
CDR3 length: 15
V gene: TRBV6-6
CDR3 protein: CASRAGLAAYNEQFF

J gene: TRBJ1-5
CDR3 length: 15
V gene: TRBV6-5
CDR3 protein: CASSYSKTAGQPQHF

J gene: TRBJ2-5
CDR3 length: 13
V gene: TRBV6-5
CDR3 protein: CASSSEYQETQYF

J gene: TRBJ1-5
CDR3 length: 13
V gene: TRBV6-5
CDR3 protein: CASSPGLTMPQHF

J gene: TRBJ2-1
CDR3 length: 18
V gene: TRBV11-2
CDR3 protein: CASSSREGVGTTYNEQFF

J gene: TRBJ2-7
CDR3 length: 16
V gene: TRBV5-4
CDR3 protein: CASSSGLAGVYTEQYF

J gene: TRBJ2-5
CDR3 length: 14
V gene: TRBV19
CDR3 protein: CASSLQGGGETQYF

J gene: TRBJ2-7
CDR3 length: 13
V gene: TRBV2
CDR3 protein: CAARDRGSYEQYF

J gene: TRBJ2-7
CDR3 length: 15
V gene: TRBV19
CDR3 protein: CASSVTGESSYEQYF

J gene: TRBJ2-1
CDR3 length: 13
V gene: TRBV29-1
CDR3 protein: CSFQGIGQNEQFF

J gene: TRBJ1-5
CDR3 length: 15
V gene: TRBV19
CDR3 protein: CASSYQDRGNQPQHF

J gene: TRBJ1-2
CDR3 length: 15
V gene: TRBV4-2
CDR3 protein: CASSPGQGAVYGYTF

J gene: TRBJ2-1
CDR3 length: 19
V gene: TRBV10-1
CDR3 protein: CASSESIMGLAGRVYEQFF

J gene: TRBJ1-1
CDR3 length: 13
V gene: TRBV6-5
CDR3 protein: CASSKVQGLEAFF

J gene: TRBJ2-2
CDR3 length: 16
V gene: TRBV4-3
CDR3 protein: CASSQDQTGWTGELFF

J gene: TRBJ1-2
CDR3 length: 15
V gene: TRBV4-2
CDR3 protein: CASSPEGARNYGYTF

J gene: TRBJ2-1
CDR3 length: 15
V gene: TRBV28
CDR3 protein: CASSLRLAGDDEQFF